This is a list of T cell receptor beta chains from one sample in a study of blood T cells in healthy people across ages. MiXCR, run by TCRdb on the 5' RACE reads, gives a single entry per CDR3 protein. The table has 1.5 million to 2 million distinct CDR3 sequences, about 30% seen once. Sequencing was performed on blood. These receptors all come from a woman younger than 45 in good health. CDR3s include the opening cysteine and the closing phenylalanine or tryptophan. Fields, in order: V gene, D gene, CDR3 length, J gene, clone size, CDR3 DNA, CDR3 protein. The D gene is left open where the match is weak. Size tells how often a clone was seen (once, few, many) or the class of an expanded clone, and some rows leave it out.

v_gene: TRBV18; d_gene: -; len: 15; j_gene: TRBJ2-7; abundance: -; CDR3nt: TGTGCCAGCTCACCATCGAGCGGGACAGTCTACGAGCAGTACTTC; CDR3aa: CASSPSSGTVYEQYF
v_gene: TRBV25-1; d_gene: -; len: 16; j_gene: TRBJ2-1; abundance: -; CDR3nt: TGTGCCAGCAGACGAAGGGGGGGACGTACCTACAATGAGCAGTTCTTC; CDR3aa: CASRRRGGRTYNEQFF
v_gene: TRBV11-2; d_gene: TRBD2; len: 16; j_gene: TRBJ2-7; abundance: -; CDR3nt: TGTGCCAGCAGCTTAGCGGCGGGGGGTACGAGGAATGAGCAGTACTTC; CDR3aa: CASSLAAGGTRNEQYF
v_gene: TRBV20-1; d_gene: -; len: 12; j_gene: TRBJ1-6; abundance: few; CDR3nt: TGCAGTGCTAGGGGGTTTAATTCACCCCTCCACTTT; CDR3aa: CSARGFNSPLHF
v_gene: TRBV29-1; d_gene: -; len: 10; j_gene: TRBJ2-1; abundance: few; CDR3nt: TGCAGCGCTTGGTGGAATGAGCAGTTCTTC; CDR3aa: CSAWWNEQFF
v_gene: TRBV6-5; d_gene: -; len: 14; j_gene: TRBJ2-7; abundance: many; CDR3nt: TGTGCCAGCAGTCCCCATGGGGTGTCCTACGAGCAGTACTTC; CDR3aa: CASSPHGVSYEQYF
v_gene: TRBV20-1; d_gene: TRBD2; len: 15; j_gene: TRBJ2-1; abundance: few; CDR3nt: TGCAGTGCGGCCATTCGGGAGGGTACCTACAATGAGCAGTTCTTC; CDR3aa: CSAAIREGTYNEQFF
v_gene: TRBV2; d_gene: -; len: 15; j_gene: TRBJ2-5; abundance: many; CDR3nt: TGTGCCAGCAGTGCAGGGGCCACAATCCAAGAGACCCAGTACTTC; CDR3aa: CASSAGATIQETQYF
v_gene: TRBV6-1; d_gene: -; len: 15; j_gene: TRBJ2-1; abundance: many; CDR3nt: TGTGACAGCAGTGAAAGCCGGACGGTAGGGTTTGAGCAGTTCTTC; CDR3aa: CDSSESRTVGFEQFF
v_gene: TRBV4-1; d_gene: TRBD1; len: 17; j_gene: TRBJ1-3; abundance: few; CDR3nt: TGCGCCAGCAGCCAACGGCACAGGGGAGACGGTGGAAACACCATATATTTT; CDR3aa: CASSQRHRGDGGNTIYF
v_gene: TRBV7-8; d_gene: -; len: 13; j_gene: TRBJ1-1; abundance: -; CDR3nt: TGTGCCAGCAGCTTAGGGCAGACCTCGTACGCTTTCTTT; CDR3aa: CASSLGQTSYAFF
v_gene: TRBV27; d_gene: TRBD2; len: 17; j_gene: TRBJ2-3; abundance: many; CDR3nt: TGTGCCAGCAGTTTAATGGGACTAGCGGGAGCCACAGATACGCAGTATTTT; CDR3aa: CASSLMGLAGATDTQYF
v_gene: TRBV18; d_gene: TRBD1; len: 15; j_gene: TRBJ1-1; abundance: -; CDR3nt: TGTGCCAGCTCGCAACAGGGGGCAACGAACACTGAAGCTTTCTTT; CDR3aa: CASSQQGATNTEAFF
v_gene: TRBV12-3/TRBV12-4; d_gene: -; len: 13; j_gene: TRBJ1-1; abundance: few; CDR3nt: TGTGCCAGCACAGACTTGAGGCACACTGAAGCTTTCTTT; CDR3aa: CASTDLRHTEAFF
v_gene: TRBV20-1; d_gene: -; len: 14; j_gene: TRBJ1-2; abundance: many; CDR3nt: TGCAGTGCTACGGGTGGGGAAACTAACTATGGCTACACCTTC; CDR3aa: CSATGGETNYGYTF
v_gene: TRBV9; d_gene: TRBD2; len: 15; j_gene: TRBJ2-5; abundance: -; CDR3nt: TGTGCCAGCAGCGTAGCTTGGGGGGGTCGGGAGACCCAGTACTTC; CDR3aa: CASSVAWGGRETQYF
v_gene: TRBV20-1; d_gene: -; len: 13; j_gene: TRBJ2-7; abundance: few; CDR3nt: TGCAGTGCCTGGTTAAGGAGTGCCTACGAGCAGTACTTC; CDR3aa: CSAWLRSAYEQYF
v_gene: TRBV7-9; d_gene: TRBD1; len: 14; j_gene: TRBJ1-1; abundance: few; CDR3nt: TGTGCCAGCAGCCCTGACAGGGGCTGGACTGAAGCTTTCTTT; CDR3aa: CASSPDRGWTEAFF
v_gene: TRBV12-3/TRBV12-4; d_gene: -; len: 14; j_gene: TRBJ1-1; abundance: -; CDR3nt: TGTGCCAGCAGTCGCCCAGGGGCGCGTACTGAAGCTTTCTTT; CDR3aa: CASSRPGARTEAFF
v_gene: TRBV18; d_gene: TRBD1; len: 14; j_gene: TRBJ2-1; abundance: -; CDR3nt: TGTGCCAGCTCACCCGGGACAGACTCCTACGAGCAGGACTTC; CDR3aa: CASSPGTDSYEQDF
v_gene: TRBV27; d_gene: TRBD2; len: 16; j_gene: TRBJ2-7; abundance: -; CDR3nt: TGTGCCAGCAGTTCAACTCCGGGACTAGCAGCCTACGAGCAGTACTTC; CDR3aa: CASSSTPGLAAYEQYF
v_gene: TRBV10-2; d_gene: TRBD1; len: 14; j_gene: TRBJ2-1; abundance: many; CDR3nt: TGCGCCAGCAGGCCGGGGACAGGGGTTAATGAGCAGTTCTTC; CDR3aa: CASRPGTGVNEQFF
v_gene: TRBV11-2; d_gene: -; len: 15; j_gene: TRBJ2-1; abundance: -; CDR3nt: TGTGCCAGCAGCTTAGGTGGGGCCTCGGGGGTTGAGCAGTTCTTC; CDR3aa: CASSLGGASGVEQFF
v_gene: TRBV12-3/TRBV12-4; d_gene: TRBD2; len: 15; j_gene: TRBJ2-1; abundance: many; CDR3nt: TGTGCCAGCAGGGGACTAGCGGGAGGAAACCGCGAGCAGTTCTTC; CDR3aa: CASRGLAGGNREQFF
v_gene: TRBV5-1; d_gene: TRBD2; len: 16; j_gene: TRBJ2-5; abundance: many; CDR3nt: TGCGCCAGCAGCCCGACTAGCGGGGGGCCGCAAGAGACCCAGTACTTC; CDR3aa: CASSPTSGGPQETQYF
v_gene: TRBV3-1; d_gene: -; len: 14; j_gene: TRBJ2-6; abundance: few; CDR3nt: TGTGCCAGCAGCCCTGCCATGGGGGCCAACGTCCTGACTTTC; CDR3aa: CASSPAMGANVLTF
v_gene: TRBV12-3/TRBV12-4; d_gene: -; len: 12; j_gene: TRBJ1-2; abundance: -; CDR3nt: TGTGCCAGCAGGCAACTTGGCTATGGCTACACCTTC; CDR3aa: CASRQLGYGYTF
v_gene: TRBV20-1; d_gene: -; len: 15; j_gene: TRBJ2-5; abundance: -; CDR3nt: TGCAGTGCTAGATTGGCGAGCGGTGTTAGGGAGACCCAGTACTTC; CDR3aa: CSARLASGVRETQYF
v_gene: TRBV7-4; d_gene: TRBD1; len: 15; j_gene: TRBJ2-7; abundance: few; CDR3nt: TGTGCCAGCAGCTTATTGGGACAGGGCCCCTACGAGCAGTACTTC; CDR3aa: CASSLLGQGPYEQYF
v_gene: TRBV20-1; d_gene: -; len: 12; j_gene: TRBJ2-6; abundance: few; CDR3nt: TGCAGTTCATACTCTGGGGCCAACGTCCTGACTTTC; CDR3aa: CSSYSGANVLTF
v_gene: TRBV27; d_gene: -; len: 17; j_gene: TRBJ2-7; abundance: few; CDR3nt: TGTGCCAGCAGTTTATCAAGTCCTTATATGGTCCGCCACGAGCAGTACTTC; CDR3aa: CASSLSSPYMVRHEQYF
v_gene: TRBV24-1; d_gene: TRBD2; len: 16; j_gene: TRBJ2-1; abundance: few; CDR3nt: TGTGCCACCAATGACCATCTAGCGGGGGGCGTCAATGAGCAGTTCTTC; CDR3aa: CATNDHLAGGVNEQFF
v_gene: TRBV20-1; d_gene: -; len: 16; j_gene: TRBJ2-4; abundance: few; CDR3nt: TGCAGTGCTCCGGTGGGCGGGGGCGGATTTAGAAACATTCAGTACTTC; CDR3aa: CSAPVGGGGFRNIQYF
v_gene: TRBV7-2; d_gene: -; len: 13; j_gene: TRBJ2-3; abundance: many; CDR3nt: TGTGCCAGCAGCTTCTTAAACACAGATACGCAGTATTTT; CDR3aa: CASSFLNTDTQYF